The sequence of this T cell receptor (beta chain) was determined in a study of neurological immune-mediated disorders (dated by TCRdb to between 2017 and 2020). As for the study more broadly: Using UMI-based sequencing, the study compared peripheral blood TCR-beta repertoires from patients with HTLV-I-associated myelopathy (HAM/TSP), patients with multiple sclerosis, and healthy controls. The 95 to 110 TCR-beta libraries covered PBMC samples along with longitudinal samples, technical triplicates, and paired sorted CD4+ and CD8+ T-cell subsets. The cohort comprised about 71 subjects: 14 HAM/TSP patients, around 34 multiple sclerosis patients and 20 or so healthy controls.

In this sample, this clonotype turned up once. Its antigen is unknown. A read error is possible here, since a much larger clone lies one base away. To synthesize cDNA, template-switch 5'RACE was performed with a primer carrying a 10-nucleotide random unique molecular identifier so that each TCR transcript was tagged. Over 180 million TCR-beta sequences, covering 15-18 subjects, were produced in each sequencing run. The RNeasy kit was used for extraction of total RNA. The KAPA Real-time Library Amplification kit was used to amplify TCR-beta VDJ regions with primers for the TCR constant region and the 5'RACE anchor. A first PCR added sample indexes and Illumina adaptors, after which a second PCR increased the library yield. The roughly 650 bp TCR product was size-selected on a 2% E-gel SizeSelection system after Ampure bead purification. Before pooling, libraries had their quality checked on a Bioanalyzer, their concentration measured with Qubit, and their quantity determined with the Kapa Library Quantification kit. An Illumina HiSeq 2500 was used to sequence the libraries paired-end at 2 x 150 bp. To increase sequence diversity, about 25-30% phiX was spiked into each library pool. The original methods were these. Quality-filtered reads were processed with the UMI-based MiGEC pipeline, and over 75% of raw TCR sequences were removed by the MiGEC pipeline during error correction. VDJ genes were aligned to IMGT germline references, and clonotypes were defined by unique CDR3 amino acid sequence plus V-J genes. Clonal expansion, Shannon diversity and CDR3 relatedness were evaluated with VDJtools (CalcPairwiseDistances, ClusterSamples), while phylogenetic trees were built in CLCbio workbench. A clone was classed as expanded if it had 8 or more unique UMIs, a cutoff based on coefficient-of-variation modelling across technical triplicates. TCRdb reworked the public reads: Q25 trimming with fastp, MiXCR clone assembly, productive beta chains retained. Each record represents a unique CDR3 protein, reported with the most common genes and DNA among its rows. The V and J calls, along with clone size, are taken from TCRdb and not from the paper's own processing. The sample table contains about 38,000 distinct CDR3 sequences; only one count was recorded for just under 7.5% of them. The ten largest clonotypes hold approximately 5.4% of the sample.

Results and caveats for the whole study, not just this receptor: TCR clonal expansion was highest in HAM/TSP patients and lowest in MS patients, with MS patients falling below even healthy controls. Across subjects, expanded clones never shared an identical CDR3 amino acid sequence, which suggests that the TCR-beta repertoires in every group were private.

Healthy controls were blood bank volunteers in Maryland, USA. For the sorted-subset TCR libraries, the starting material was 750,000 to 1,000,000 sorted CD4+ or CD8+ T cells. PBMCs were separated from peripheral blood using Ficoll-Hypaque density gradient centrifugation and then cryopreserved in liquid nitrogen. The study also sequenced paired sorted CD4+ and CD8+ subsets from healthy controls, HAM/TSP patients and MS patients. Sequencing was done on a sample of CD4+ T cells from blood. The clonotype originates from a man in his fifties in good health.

The DNA reads as follows: TGTGCCAGCTCTCGGGACAGGGGCGTTCTGTACGAGCAGTACTTC. Translated, it reads CASSRDRGVLYEQYF. The chain is assembled from TRBV18 and TRBJ2-7; 10 bases in the middle match TRBD1. There are 15 amino acids in the CDR3, from cysteine to phenylalanine inclusive. Only the CDR3 DNA stays, 45 bases, in frame from base 1. From V the trimming removes 6 bases and from J it removes 4 bases, while the gene matches leave 9 bases of the junction unaccounted for. CDR1 and CDR2 were assigned from the germline V gene as KGHSH and LQKENI.